A selection of T cell receptor beta chains follows, all from one sample in a study of identical twins. MiXCR, run by TCRdb on the 5' RACE reads, gives a single entry per CDR3 protein. The sample records roughly 540,000 distinct CDR3 sequences, about 20% being singletons. The sample was also reused in another study, on T cells expressing NK-cell markers.

Sequencing was performed on CD4+ T cells sorted from blood. The receptor source for this set is a woman younger than 35 in good health. CDR3s include the opening cysteine and the closing phenylalanine or tryptophan. A D gene is named only where the DNA matches it firmly. A row's size may be missing; if present it is once, few, many or a size class.

once | TRBJ2-5 | TRBV5-1 | NA | CASSPGVGYLQETQYF | TGCGCCAGCAGCCCGGGTGTAGGGTATCTCCAAGAGACCCAGTACTTC
few | TRBJ2-7 | TRBV20-1 | NA | CSARGAGRDSYEQYF | TGCAGTGCCCGGGGAGCCGGGAGAGACTCCTACGAGCAGTACTTC
NA | TRBJ1-1 | TRBV6-1 | NA | CASSRAGDTEAFF | TGTGCCAGCAGTCGGGCCGGAGATACTGAAGCTTTCTTT
many | TRBJ2-3 | TRBV20-1 | NA | CSASTGQQHFHTQYF | TGCAGTGCTAGCACAGGACAGCAGCACTTCCATACGCAGTATTTT
few | TRBJ2-1 | TRBV27 | NA | CASSLSRGAHRNEQFF | TGTGCCAGCAGTTTAAGTCGGGGGGCACACAGGAATGAGCAGTTCTTC
many | TRBJ2-7 | TRBV7-2 | TRBD2 | CASSLGLAGTYEQYF | TGTGCCAGCAGCTTGGGACTAGCGGGTACCTACGAGCAGTACTTC
NA | TRBJ2-5 | TRBV6-4 | NA | CASVEGKSGGETQYF | TGTGCCAGCGTCGAAGGGAAGTCTGGAGGGGAGACCCAGTACTTC
NA | TRBJ2-7 | TRBV12-3/TRBV12-4 | NA | CASSYQGGREQYF | TGTGCCAGCAGTTACCAGGGGGGGCGCGAGCAGTACTTC
NA | TRBJ1-5 | TRBV12-3/TRBV12-4 | NA | CASSFGGWGQPQHF | TGTGCCAGCAGTTTTGGCGGCTGGGGGCAGCCCCAGCATTTT
NA | TRBJ2-7 | TRBV11-3 | NA | CASSLGTRPYEQYF | TGTGCCAGCAGCTTAGGGACACGTCCCTACGAGCAGTACTTC
many | TRBJ2-2 | TRBV5-1 | NA | CASSLDRGTGELFF | TGCGCCAGCAGCTTGGACCGGGGCACCGGGGAGCTGTTTTTT
NA | TRBJ2-5 | TRBV12-3/TRBV12-4 | NA | CASRRRDQETQYF | TGTGCCAGCAGACGGCGGGACCAAGAGACCCAGTACTTC
NA | TRBJ2-6 | TRBV18 | NA | CASSPGASGANVLTF | TGTGCCAGCTCACCCGGGGCCTCTGGGGCCAACGTCCTGACTTTC
NA | TRBJ2-1 | TRBV4-3 | NA | CASSQERALNEQFF | TGCGCCAGCAGCCAAGAACGGGCACTAAATGAGCAGTTCTTC
NA | TRBJ1-4 | TRBV5-1 | NA | CASRKEEEKLFF | TGCGCCAGCAGAAAGGAGGAAGAAAAACTGTTTTTT
NA | TRBJ2-5 | TRBV2 | NA | CASSATGAPGETQYF | TGTGCCAGCAGTGCGACAGGAGCCCCAGGAGAGACCCAGTACTTC
few | TRBJ1-2 | TRBV3-1 | NA | CASSQDPGMDYGYTF | TGTGCCAGCAGCCAAGATCCCGGGATGGACTATGGCTACACCTTC
NA | TRBJ2-3 | TRBV10-3 | NA | CAISDSAISTDTQYF | TGTGCCATCAGTGATTCTGCTATCAGCACAGATACGCAGTATTTT
once | TRBJ2-1 | TRBV2 | TRBD1 | CASMPSGQGMDEQFF | TGTGCCAGCATGCCCTCCGGACAGGGAATGGATGAGCAGTTCTTC
NA | TRBJ2-1 | TRBV20-1 | TRBD2 | CSAPLAGDLSNEQFF | TGCAGTGCCCCGTTAGCGGGAGACCTTTCCAATGAGCAGTTCTTC
NA | TRBJ2-1 | TRBV20-1 | NA | CSATIPGTHNEQFF | TGCAGTGCTACAATACCCGGGACTCACAATGAGCAGTTCTTC
NA | TRBJ1-1 | TRBV12-3/TRBV12-4 | TRBD1 | CASSLRTGTTEAFF | TGTGCCAGCAGTCTCCGGACAGGGACCACTGAAGCTTTCTTT
NA | TRBJ1-4 | TRBV5-1 | NA | CASSLQQTNEKLFF | TGCGCCAGCAGCTTACAGCAAACTAATGAAAAACTGTTTTTT
few | TRBJ1-4 | TRBV15 | NA | CATSSLGIRAGEKLFF | TGTGCCACCAGCAGCCTGGGGATCCGGGCTGGTGAAAAACTGTTTTTT
NA | TRBJ1-6 | TRBV9 | TRBD1 | CASGQGPVNSPLHF | TGTGCCAGCGGACAGGGGCCGGTAAATTCACCCCTCCACTTT
few | TRBJ2-7 | TRBV12-3/TRBV12-4 | NA | CASSRGFRGYF | TGTGCCAGCAGCCGAGGCTTCAGAGGGTACTTC
NA | TRBJ2-3 | TRBV9 | NA | CATAPSSDTQYF | TGTGCCACCGCACCTAGCAGCGATACGCAGTATTTT
few | TRBJ2-3 | TRBV7-2 | TRBD2 | CASRLVAGGNTDTQYF | TGTGCCAGCAGACTGGTAGCGGGAGGGAACACAGATACGCAGTATTTT
NA | TRBJ2-2 | TRBV7-3 | TRBD1 | CASSSIDRGLTGELFF | TGTGCCAGCAGCTCTATCGACAGGGGCCTCACCGGGGAGCTGTTTTTT
NA | TRBJ1-1 | TRBV3-1 | NA | CATSQDLTSMNTEAFF | TGTGCCACCAGCCAAGATTTGACAAGCATGAACACTGAAGCTTTCTTT
few | TRBJ1-2 | TRBV12-3/TRBV12-4 | NA | CASSLGTGNGYTF | TGTGCCAGCAGTTTGGGAACAGGGAATGGCTACACCTTC
few | TRBJ1-1 | TRBV7-6 | NA | CASSLNRVAEAFF | TGTGCCAGCAGCCTAAACAGGGTCGCTGAAGCTTTCTTT
few | TRBJ2-1 | TRBV20-1 | TRBD2 | CSATGTSRTNEQFF | TGCAGTGCTACCGGGACTAGCAGGACCAATGAGCAGTTCTTC
NA | TRBJ2-5 | TRBV15 | NA | CATSRPGLQETQYF | TGTGCCACCAGCCGTCCGGGCCTCCAAGAGACCCAGTACTTC
NA | TRBJ2-7 | TRBV7-9 | NA | CAHGRDEQYF | TGTGCCCACGGGAGAGACGAGCAGTACTTC
NA | TRBJ2-7 | TRBV7-8 | TRBD1 | CASSLFGSTGGEQYF | TGTGCCAGCAGCTTATTTGGTTCGACAGGGGGCGAGCAGTACTTC
NA | TRBJ1-1 | TRBV12-3/TRBV12-4 | TRBD1 | CASGRRRGANTEAFF | TGTGCCAGCGGGCGCCGCAGGGGGGCGAACACTGAAGCTTTCTTT
NA | TRBJ1-2 | TRBV20-1 | NA | CSARDWAVPGGYTF | TGCAGTGCTAGAGATTGGGCGGTACCTGGTGGCTACACCTTC
few | TRBJ2-3 | TRBV12-3/TRBV12-4 | TRBD1 | CASSLRQGVVDTQYF | TGTGCCAGCAGTTTAAGGCAGGGGGTAGTTGATACGCAGTATTTT
few | TRBJ1-1 | TRBV5-1 | TRBD1 | CASSLPGQSDGTEAFF | TGCGCCAGCAGCTTGCCGGGACAGTCCGACGGCACTGAAGCTTTCTTT
few | TRBJ2-3 | TRBV20-1 | NA | CSARYLVGGGVYTQYF | TGCAGTGCTAGATACCTAGTGGGGGGGGGCGTCTATACGCAGTATTTT
NA | TRBJ1-2 | TRBV6-1 | NA | CASRLADGHGYTF | TGTGCCAGCAGACTAGCGGACGGCCATGGCTACACCTTC
NA | TRBJ2-7 | TRBV5-4 | NA | CASSRILSEDEQYF | TGTGCCAGCAGCCGAATCCTCAGTGAGGACGAGCAGTACTTC
NA | TRBJ1-4 | TRBV2 | NA | CASSDGQPGNEKLFF | TGTGCCAGCAGTGACGGGCAGCCGGGGAATGAAAAACTGTTTTTT
NA | TRBJ2-3 | TRBV20-1 | NA | CSATPARDRPSTDTQYF | TGCAGTGCTACACCGGCAAGGGACCGTCCTAGCACAGATACGCAGTATTTT
NA | TRBJ2-3 | TRBV7-2 | NA | CASSSVYTDTQYF | TGTGCCAGCAGCTCGGTCTACACAGATACGCAGTATTTT
NA | TRBJ1-2 | TRBV7-9 | NA | CASSLAWTVRGYTF | TGTGCCAGCAGCTTAGCTTGGACAGTAAGGGGCTACACCTTC
NA | TRBJ2-7 | TRBV9 | NA | CASSVGDAALSYEQYF | TGTGCCAGCAGCGTGGGGGACGCAGCTCTTTCCTACGAGCAGTACTTC
NA | TRBJ1-3 | TRBV6-1 | NA | CASRGTPRSGNTIYF | TGTGCCAGCAGAGGGACACCTCGCTCTGGAAACACCATATATTTT
few | TRBJ2-1 | TRBV29-1 | TRBD2 | CSVEGAGVYNEQFF | TGCAGCGTTGAAGGTGCGGGAGTCTACAATGAGCAGTTCTTC
NA | TRBJ1-1 | TRBV3-1 | TRBD1 | CASRQGAEAFF | TGTGCCAGCAGGCAGGGGGCTGAAGCTTTCTTT
few | TRBJ1-1 | TRBV20-1 | NA | CSAPGVVNTEAFF | TGCAGTGCTCCAGGGGTCGTAAACACTGAAGCTTTCTTT
NA | TRBJ1-1 | TRBV20-1 | NA | CSARERVVTEAFF | TGCAGTGCTAGAGAGCGGGTGGTCACTGAAGCTTTCTTT
few | TRBJ1-3 | TRBV2 | NA | CASNRLAGAGNTIYF | TGTGCCAGCAATAGGCTGGCAGGAGCTGGAAACACCATATATTTT
NA | TRBJ2-2 | TRBV5-5 | TRBD2 | CASTDLRGLSYAGELFF | TGTGCCAGCACCGACCTCCGGGGACTAAGTTATGCCGGGGAGCTGTTTTTT
few | TRBJ1-5 | TRBV6-1 | NA | CASSGRTGSDSNQPQHF | TGTGCCAGCAGTGGACGTACAGGGTCGGATAGCAATCAGCCCCAGCATTTT
NA | TRBJ1-4 | TRBV29-1 | TRBD1 | CSVEESRTGDEKLFF | TGCAGCGTTGAAGAAAGTCGGACAGGGGACGAAAAACTGTTTTTT
few | TRBJ1-1 | TRBV6-2/TRBV6-3 | NA | CASSYYWNTEAFF | TGTGCCAGCAGTTATTATTGGAACACTGAAGCTTTCTTT
NA | TRBJ1-2 | TRBV29-1 | NA | CSARDRRPNYGYTF | TGCAGCGCCCGGGACCGCCGCCCGAACTATGGCTACACCTTC